A selection of T cell receptor beta chains follows, all from one sample in a study of blood T cell repertoires in COVID-19. Data came from immunoSEQ multiplex PCR; TCRdb stores just in-frame clones and leaves some out. The profile shows tens of thousands of clones, roughly 85% of them singletons. Material: peripheral blood. The origin of the receptors is an older man with acute or convalescent COVID-19. Each CDR3 is given with its conserved first and last residue. Fields, in order: J gene, clone size, D gene, V gene, CDR3 protein, CDR3 DNA. The D gene is left open where the match is weak. Some rows have no size entry. The others give once, few or many, or a class for an expanded clone.

TRBJ1-5	.	TRBD1	TRBV25-1	CASSGASGQGQQPQHF	TGTGCCAGCAGTGGGGCCTCAGGACAGGGTCAACAGCCCCAGCATTTT
TRBJ2-5	once	TRBD1	TRBV19	CASSIAVTGAPGKTQYF	TGTGCCAGTAGTATAGCCGTGACAGGGGCCCCGGGAAAGACCCAGTACTTC
TRBJ2-1	.	.	TRBV24-1	CATSDLPPRVPNNEQFF	TGTGCCACCAGTGATTTGCCCCCCAGGGTCCCCAACAATGAGCAGTTCTTC
TRBJ2-1	few	TRBD2	TRBV9	CASSPGLAGGQNEQFF	TGTGCCAGCAGCCCCGGACTAGCGGGAGGGCAAAATGAGCAGTTCTTC
TRBJ2-7	.	.	TRBV7-9	CASSSRGYEQYF	TGTGCCAGCAGCTCCCGGGGATACGAGCAGTACTTC
TRBJ2-1	once	TRBD2	TRBV5-5	CASRYRETSGMSYNEQFF	TGTGCCAGCAGATACCGGGAGACTAGCGGGATGTCCTACAATGAGCAGTTCTTC
TRBJ2-7	.	.	TRBV4-3	CASSRTKNYEQYF	TGCGCCAGCAGCCGGACTAAGAACTACGAGCAGTACTTC
TRBJ2-3	.	TRBD2	TRBV7-2	CASSSTSGIPDTQYF	TGTGCCAGCAGCTCGACTAGCGGGATTCCAGATACGCAGTATTTT
TRBJ1-2	.	.	TRBV7-9	CASSFESGALLIFYGYTF	TGTGCCAGCAGCTTTGAATCAGGGGCCCTCCTTATCTTCTATGGCTACACCTTC
TRBJ2-2	.	TRBD1	TRBV11-3	CASSHRGTGELFF	TGTGCCAGCAGCCACAGGGGAACCGGGGAGCTGTTTTTT
TRBJ1-1	.	.	TRBV19	CASSMRHADTEAFF	TGTGCCAGTAGTATGCGGCACGCTGACACTGAAGCTTTCTTT
TRBJ2-1	once	.	TRBV6-2/TRBV6-3	CASSGGTSNEQFF	TGTGCCAGCAGTGGGGGCACGTCCAATGAGCAGTTCTTC
TRBJ1-1	.	.	TRBV28	CATLRGGRSNTEAFF	TGTGCCACCTTAAGGGGGGGCCGGTCGAACACTGAAGCTTTCTTT
TRBJ1-2	once	.	TRBV6-5	CASSPQGRFGYGYTF	TGTGCCAGCAGTCCTCAGGGTCGCTTTGGCTATGGCTACACCTTC
TRBJ2-1	.	TRBD1	TRBV11-2	CASSQQPGGSYNEQFF	TGTGCCAGCAGCCAACAGCCAGGGGGCTCCTACAATGAGCAGTTCTTC
TRBJ2-7	.	TRBD1	TRBV7-2	CASSQQGSIYEQYF	TGTGCCAGCAGCCAACAGGGGAGTATCTACGAGCAGTACTTC
TRBJ2-1	.	.	TRBV24-1	CATSDLNGDEQFF	TGTGCCACCAGTGATTTGAACGGAGATGAGCAGTTCTTC
TRBJ1-1	few	.	TRBV30	CAWSERENTEAFF	TGTGCCTGGAGTGAACGGGAGAACACTGAAGCTTTCTTT
TRBJ1-6	.	TRBD1	TRBV19	CASSGGTGRNSPLHF	TGTGCCAGTAGTGGGGGGACAGGGAGAAATTCACCCCTCCACTTT